The next 24 T cell receptor beta chains were all read from a single sample in a study of blood T cell repertoires in COVID-19. The table came from immunoSEQ multiplex PCR; TCRdb's copy has only in-frame clones and leaves some out. This table holds about 320,000 clones, 85% found once. Sequenced input: PBMCs or T cells enriched from blood (not recorded which). These receptors were obtained from a woman aged 25-40 years who had been exposed to COVID-19.

V usage is TRBV11-2 and J usage is TRBJ1-6; a weak D match, TRBD1 (6 bases). Germline values: CDR1 SGHAT, CDR2 FQNNGV. The germline V and J ends were trimmed by 5 bases and 7 bases, with 12 bases remaining between them. CDR3 size: 14 residues. The CDR3 DNA reads TGTGCCAGCAGCCTGGTCAGGGGAAATTCACCCCTCCACTTT. Translating gives CASSLVRGNSPLHF.

The V call is TRBV18, the J call TRBJ1-1; D unresolved. This CDR3 has 16 amino acids. Germline CDR1 reads KGHSH; CDR2 reads LQKENI. V was shortened by 4 bases and J by 3 bases, with 18 bases between the two germline ends. CDR3 in amino acids: CASSLQQSYLDTEAFF. CDR3 nucleotides: TGTGCCAGCTCACTACAACAGAGCTATTTGGACACTGAAGCTTTCTTT.

V gene TRBV9 combines with J gene TRBJ2-7; 7 positions agree with TRBD1. Unmatched junction bases numbered 14, after V lost 3 bases and J lost 5 bases. This CDR3 is 16 amino acids long. CDR1 and CDR2 from the germline V gene are SGDLS and YYNGEE. The CDR3 nucleotides are TGTGCCAGCAGCGCCTCGACAGGGACCAATTACCACGAGCAGTACTTC. It is translated as CASSASTGTNYHEQYF.

This sequence joins TRBV2 and TRBJ2-7; 8 nucleotides match TRBD2. From germline, CDR1 is SNHLY and CDR2 FYNNEI. The trim removed 9 bases at V and 3 bases at J, leaving 10 bases unmatched. The length of the CDR3 is 14 residues. CDR3 residues: CASTGGASYYEQYF. As DNA, the CDR3 is TGTGCCAGTACCGGGGGGGCTTCCTACTACGAGCAGTACTTC.

The chain carries TRBV7-2 and TRBJ1-4; a possible D gene is TRBD1 (5 bases). The CDR3 is 16 residues long. In germline, CDR1 is SGHTA, CDR2 FQGNSA. The V end lost 3 bases, the J end lost 7 bases, and 18 bases lay between the germline ends. The CDR3 sequence: CASSFFRLGGGEKLFF. The DNA for the CDR3 is TGTGCCAGCAGCTTCTTCCGCCTCGGGGGAGGTGAAAAACTGTTTTTT.

The CDR3 DNA reads TGTGCCAGCAGCTTCCCCGGTGACAGGGGGCAGAGGGAAAAACTGTTTTTT. This encodes CASSFPGDRGQREKLFF. The rearrangement joins TRBV7-3 to TRBJ1-4, with TRBD1 identical over 10 bases. Germline values: CDR1 SGHTA, CDR2 FQGTGA. The CDR3 loop spans 17 amino acids. J lost 8 bases, V lost 3 bases, and 12 bases had no gene match.

The chain links TRBV14 to TRBJ2-7; D not certain. The CDR3 consists of 17 residues. Germline CDR1 SGHDN, CDR2 FVKESK. V was cut by 0 bases and J by 1 base, with 16 bases left in between. The CDR3 region is CASSQDLSMKLSYEQYF. The CDR3, as DNA: TGTGCCAGCAGCCAAGATCTATCGATGAAGCTATCCTACGAGCAGTACTTC.

The chain couples TRBV28 to TRBJ1-5; 8 positions agree with TRBD1. Losses at the gene ends were 5 bases for V and 2 bases for J; bases not matched to a gene: 11. Germline V CDR1 and CDR2: MDHEN, SYDVKM. CDR3 length: 17 amino acids. For the CDR3, the DNA is TGTGCCAGCAGTAGAAAACGGACAGGGTCTGGCAATCAGCCCCAGCATTTT. Protein sequence: CASSRKRTGSGNQPQHF.

This chain uses TRBV6-5 with TRBJ2-5; D is undetermined. V lost 5 bases and J 2 bases, leaving 12 bases between the germline ends. The CDR3 loop spans 14 amino acids. Looked up from germline, CDR1 is MNHEY and CDR2 is SVGAGI. For the CDR3, the DNA is TGTGCCAGCAGTATCAGACACCTACAAGAGACCCAGTACTTC. Amino acids: CASSIRHLQETQYF.

The CDR3: CAIGQYSNQPQHF. The CDR3 region has the DNA TGTGCCATCGGACAGTATAGCAATCAGCCCCAGCATTTT. The genes are TRBV10-3 and TRBJ1-5, with D possibly matching TRBD1 (6 bases). The CDR3 is 13 amino acids. V lost 8 bases and J lost 0, with 8 bases in between. Germline V gives CDR1 ENHRY, CDR2 SYGVKD.

This chain links TRBV5-1 with TRBJ1-2; TRBD1 agrees at 8 bases. The germline CDR1 and CDR2 sequences are SGHRS and YFSETQ. V was clipped by 0 bases and J by 6 bases; unmatched bases: 10. There are 16 residues in the CDR3. CDR3 sequence reads: CASSLASGGSRDGYTF. CDR3 DNA sequence: TGCGCCAGCAGCTTGGCCTCAGGGGGCTCAAGGGATGGCTACACCTTC.

V is TRBV28 and J is TRBJ1-6; D might be TRBD1 (6 bases). The CDR3 length is 14 residues. The germline CDR1 and CDR2 sequences are MDHEN and SYDVKM. The germline V and J ends were trimmed by 1 base and 6 bases, with 7 bases remaining between them. The CDR3 DNA is TGTGCCAGCAGTTTATCAGGGGCTAATTCACCCCTCCACTTT. Amino acids: CASSLSGANSPLHF.

This clone came up a few times. V usage is TRBV11-3 and J usage is TRBJ2-7; the match to TRBD2 covers 9 bases. Germline values: CDR1 SGHNT, CDR2 YENEEA. Losses at the gene ends were 2 bases for V and 1 base for J; bases not matched to a gene: 3. CDR3 size: 15 residues. CDR3 loop: CASSLFSGGSYEQYF. CDR3 DNA: TGTGCCAGCAGCTTATTTAGCGGGGGATCCTACGAGCAGTACTTC. The full variable domain, rest sourced from reference TRBV11-3 and TRBJ2-7, is EAGVVQSPRYKIIEKKQPVAFWCNPISGHNTLYWYLQNLGQGPELLIRYENEEAVDDSQLPKDRFSAERLKGVDSTLKIQPAELGDSAVYLCASSLFSGGSYEQYFGPGTRLTVT.

The chain recombines TRBV6-5 with TRBJ2-7; 9 positions agree with TRBD1. The germline V gene encodes CDR1 MNHEY and CDR2 SVGAGI. CDR3 length equals 15 residues. V lost 4 bases and J lost 5; bases outside the gene matches: 9. The CDR3 DNA is TGTGCCAGCAGTTCGCCCGGGACAGGGCACGACGAGCAGTACTTC. It translates to CASSSPGTGHDEQYF.

This rearrangement joins TRBV29-1 to TRBJ2-5, with 7 positions matching TRBD2. The CDR3 runs to 14 residues. V shed 7 bases, J shed 5 bases, and the junction held 13 bases outside the gene matches. Germline CDR1 is SQVTM and CDR2 is ANQGSEA. CDR3 in DNA: TGCAGCGCCCTGGGCGGGGGTCTGGGGGAGACCCAGTACTTC. This sequence encodes CSALGGGLGETQYF. The variable domain in full, completed from reference TRBV29-1 and TRBJ2-5, reads SAVISQKPSRDICQRGTSLTIQCQVDSQVTMMFWYRQQPGQSLTLIATANQGSEATYESGFVIDKFPISRPNLTFSTLTVSNMSPEDSSIYLCSALGGGLGETQYFGPGTRLLVL.

This chain uses TRBV4-2 with TRBJ2-2; 8 nucleotides match TRBD2. This CDR3 has 18 residues. Germline V gene sequence: CDR1 LGHNA, CDR2 YNFKEQ. V dropped 4 bases and J dropped 0; count of bases not matched to a gene: 10. The CDR3 here is CASSPGGRGGANTGELFF. The DNA of the CDR3 is TGTGCCAGCAGCCCAGGTGGTCGGGGGGGCGCGAACACCGGGGAGCTGTTTTTT.

The rearrangement links TRBV19 to TRBJ1-2; D unresolved. CDR1 is LNHDA and CDR2 is SQIVND in the germline V gene (reference sequence). The CDR3 spans 14 residues. V gave up 2 bases and J gave up 7 bases, with 14 bases separating them. The CDR3 region has the DNA TGTGCCAGTAGTATAAATACGGCGGATCCTGGCTACACCTTC. This encodes CASSINTADPGYTF.

Here the CDR3 reads CASSLDGHTEAFF. The CDR3 coding sequence is TGTGCCAGCAGCTTAGACGGTCACACTGAAGCTTTCTTT. The J gene is TRBJ1-1, the V gene TRBV7-8; D is unclear. CDR3 length equals 13 residues. Trimming cost V 1 base and J 3 bases, with 6 bases left between them. From germline, CDR1 is SGHVS and CDR2 FQNEAQ.

This clone was counted once. V and J are TRBV4-1 and TRBJ2-3; 10 bases are a match to TRBD2. The CDR3 is made up of 13 amino acids. Germline V CDR1 and CDR2: MGHRA, YSYEKL. The junction had 2 bases not matched to a gene; V was cut back by 7 bases and J by 4 bases. CDR3 residues: CASNSGGSDTQYF. The DNA for the CDR3 is TGCGCCAGCAATAGCGGGGGGTCAGATACGCAGTATTTT.

The gene calls are TRBV3-1 (or the pseudogene TRBV3-2) and TRBJ1-2, with D possibly being TRBD1 (5 bases). With 4 bases removed from V and 7 bases from J, the gap between germline ends came to 13 bases. The CDR3 length is 13 residues. Germline-derived CDR1 and CDR2 are LGHDT and YNNKEL (reference sequence). The CDR3 DNA reads as TGTGCCAGCAGCCTCACCCCCCAGGGTGGCTACACCTTC. It is translated as CASSLTPQGGYTF.

The sample holds one count of this clone. This sequence joins TRBV29-1 and TRBJ2-1; D gene ambiguous. The CDR3 covers 16 residues. Germline V gene lookup returns CDR1 SQVTM and CDR2 ANQGSEA. Trimming removed 4 bases at V and 5 bases at J, with 21 bases between. CDR3 nucleotides: TGCAGCGTTGTAGAGCCGAGCATTTTGCAGGACAATGAGCAGTTCTTC. It encodes CSVVEPSILQDNEQFF.

This chain joins TRBV30 and TRBJ1-4, with 9 bases fitting TRBD1. CDR1 and CDR2 (germline): GTSNPN, SVGIG (reference sequence). The CDR3 has 16 residues. Trimming cost V 1 base and J 2 bases; bases outside gene matches: 5. CDR3 residues: CAWSGGQGRTNEKLFF. The CDR3 nucleotides are TGTGCCTGGAGTGGGGGACAGGGAAGGACTAATGAAAAACTGTTTTTT. The full variable domain, in which reference TRBV30 and TRBJ1-4 provide the parts outside the CDR3, is SQTIHQWPATLVQPVGSPLSLECTVEGTSNPNLYWYRQAAGRGLQLLFYSVGIGQISSEVPQNLSASRPQDRQFILSSKKLLLSDSGFYLCAWSGGQGRTNEKLFFGSGTQLSVL.

The chain is built from TRBV5-1 and TRBJ1-1; D is undetermined. The germline V and J ends were trimmed by 1 base and 1 base, with 8 bases remaining between them. CDR1 is SGHRS, CDR2 YFSETQ, per germline. CDR3 size: 14 residues. The CDR3 here is CASSLPTGNTEAFF. Here the CDR3 DNA reads TGCGCCAGCAGCTTGCCTACCGGGAACACTGAAGCTTTCTTT.

This CDR3 reads CASSLVAPTYEQYF. Here the CDR3 DNA reads TGTGCCAGCAGCTTAGTCGCCCCTACCTACGAGCAGTACTTC. V and J are TRBV7-8 and TRBJ2-7; D ambiguous. The CDR3 runs to 14 residues. Trimming left V 1 base short and J 2 bases short, with 9 bases between. CDR1 is SGHVS, CDR2 FQNEAQ, per germline.